This T cell receptor (beta chain) stems from a study of T cell repertoires in cytomegalovirus infection. A note on this clonotype: Its antigen is undetermined.

Trimming shortened V by 6 bases and J by 2 bases, and 14 bases separated the two germline ends. From germline, CDR1 is SGHTA and CDR2 FQGNSA. The CDR3 sequence is 15 residues long. TCRdb processed the reads anew with MiXCR; each CDR3 protein has one entry. This sample has hundreds of thousands of distinct CDR3 sequences, with roughly a third found just once. The sequencing used cultured PBMCs, collected from culture after CMV antigen stimulation. The sequence was obtained from a human donor in good health (CMV status not recorded). Some clones in this sample may be carry-over from other donors' samples. The rearrangement links TRBV7-2 to TRBJ1-5, with D uncertain. CDR3 DNA sequence: TGTGCCAGCAGTCAGTCGGCGAGTGGCAATCAGCCCCAGCATTTT. This codes for CASSQSASGNQPQHF.